This T cell receptor beta chain derives from a study of PD-1 blockade in classical Hodgkin lymphoma. Findings and limits, study-wide: Lower baseline TCR diversity was reported for newly diagnosed patients than for healthy donors.

A note on this clone: As yet, its antigen is unknown.

Every single patient, without exception, relapsed after autologous stem cell transplantation, and brentuximab vedotin exposure varied. TCRdb keeps only in-frame clones here, not all; method: immunoSEQ multiplex PCR. In the table there are approximately 98,000 clones, 89% of which are singletons. Losses at the gene ends were 0 bases for V and 4 bases for J; bases not matched to a gene: 9. The CDR3 length is 17 residues. The germline V gene has CDR1 MNHEY and CDR2 SMNVEV (reference sequence). The sample here was peripheral blood mononuclear cells (PBMCs), taken before the second cycle of nivolumab. The chain employs TRBV27 and TRBJ2-1; 7 positions match TRBD1. The receptor was derived from a human donor with classical Hodgkin lymphoma. CDR3 region: CASSLSPYLGQYNEQFF. CDR3 DNA sequence: TGTGCCAGCAGTTTATCCCCATACTTGGGACAGTACAATGAGCAGTTCTTC.